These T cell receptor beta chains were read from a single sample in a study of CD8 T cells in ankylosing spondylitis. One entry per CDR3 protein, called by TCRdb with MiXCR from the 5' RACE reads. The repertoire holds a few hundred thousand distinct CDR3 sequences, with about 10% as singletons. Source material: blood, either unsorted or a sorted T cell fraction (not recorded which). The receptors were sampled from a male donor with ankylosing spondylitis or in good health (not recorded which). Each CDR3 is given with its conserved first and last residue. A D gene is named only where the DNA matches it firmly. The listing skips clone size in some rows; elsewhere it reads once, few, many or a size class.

CASSPGGAPLGTQYF,TGTGCCAGCAGTCCCGGGGGGGCTCCTCTTGGAACGCAGTATTTT,.,TRBD2,TRBJ2-3,TRBV2
CASSHWTGALETQYF,TGTGCCAGCAGTCACTGGACCGGAGCCTTGGAGACCCAGTACTTC,.,.,TRBJ2-5,TRBV6-5
CASSPRTGSNTGELFF,TGTGCCAGCAGTCCCCGTACGGGATCGAACACCGGGGAGCTGTTTTTT,.,.,TRBJ2-2,TRBV6-1
CASSLEVIGVNIQYF,TGCGCCAGCAGCTTGGAAGTTATCGGGGTAAACATTCAGTACTTC,many,.,TRBJ2-4,TRBV5-1
CASSPYQETQYF,TGTGCCAGCTCTCCGTACCAAGAGACCCAGTACTTC,few,.,TRBJ2-5,TRBV18
CSAGRADSPLHF,TGCAGTGCTGGACGGGCGGATTCACCCCTCCACTTT,once,.,TRBJ1-6,TRBV20-1
CASSLPGQGAQPQHF,TGTGCCAGCAGTTTACCCGGACAGGGCGCTCAGCCCCAGCATTTT,many,TRBD1,TRBJ1-5,TRBV12-3/TRBV12-4
CASSSSFAYEQYF,TGTGCCAGTAGTTCGTCTTTTGCCTACGAGCAGTACTTC,few,.,TRBJ2-7,TRBV19
CASSQATGVTDTQYF,TGTGCCAGCAGCCAAGCAACGGGAGTAACAGATACGCAGTATTTT,.,.,TRBJ2-3,TRBV14
CASSVNGGSRNEQFF,TGCGCCAGCAGCGTCAACGGGGGGAGCCGGAATGAGCAGTTCTTC,few,TRBD2,TRBJ2-1,TRBV5-1
CASSLVKSAGSNEKLFF,TGTGCCAGCAGCTTAGTAAAGAGCGCAGGGAGTAATGAAAAACTGTTTTTT,many,.,TRBJ1-4,TRBV7-8
CATGEGLNSPLHF,TGTGCCACCGGGGAGGGGCTTAATTCACCCCTCCACTTT,.,.,TRBJ1-6,TRBV18
CATSDSGTETQYF,TGTGCCACCAGTGATTCAGGGACCGAGACCCAGTACTTC,many,.,TRBJ2-5,TRBV24-1
CSSRSGTGELFF,TGCAGCTCCAGGTCGGGCACCGGGGAGCTGTTTTTT,many,.,TRBJ2-2,TRBV29-1
CSVVGGTGANVLTF,TGCAGCGTTGTGGGGGGGACTGGGGCCAACGTCCTGACTTTC,many,TRBD2,TRBJ2-6,TRBV29-1
CASSSGLAATYEQYF,TGCGCCAGCAGCTCGGGACTAGCGGCCACCTACGAGCAGTACTTC,many,TRBD2,TRBJ2-7,TRBV5-1
CAISEQQGSSYEQYF,TGTGCCATCAGTGAGCAACAGGGCAGCTCCTACGAGCAGTACTTC,few,.,TRBJ2-7,TRBV10-3
CASSWDVGTGEAFF,TGCGCCAGCAGCTGGGACGTCGGCACAGGAGAAGCTTTCTTT,many,.,TRBJ1-1,TRBV5-1
CASSYGTSGEAFF,TGTGCCAGCAGTTATGGGACATCGGGAGAAGCTTTCTTT,many,.,TRBJ1-1,TRBV6-5
CASFQRGLRNTEAFF,TGTGCCAGCTTCCAAAGGGGGCTCAGGAACACTGAAGCTTTCTTT,few,TRBD1,TRBJ1-1,TRBV28
CASSQGTSGGPSSYNEQFF,TGTGCCAGCAGCCAAGGGACTAGCGGGGGGCCGAGCTCCTACAATGAGCAGTTCTTC,many,TRBD2,TRBJ2-1,TRBV3-1
CASSLSHGEQYF,TGTGCCAGCAGCCTTAGTCATGGGGAGCAGTACTTC,many,.,TRBJ2-7,TRBV6-5
CSARDGLSQFF,TGCAGTGCTAGAGATGGCCTTTCGCAGTTCTTC,many,.,TRBJ2-1,TRBV20-1
CASSISGANTGELFF,TGCGCCAGCAGTATCAGCGGGGCCAACACCGGGGAGCTGTTTTTT,many,TRBD2,TRBJ2-2,TRBV5-1
CSARPTSGYTDTQYF,TGCAGTGCTAGACCGACTAGCGGGTACACAGATACGCAGTATTTT,many,TRBD2,TRBJ2-3,TRBV20-1
CASSREGRNTEAFF,TGTGCCAGCAGCCGAGAGGGGCGGAACACTGAAGCTTTCTTT,many,.,TRBJ1-1,TRBV4-2
CASSRHRLSGANVLTF,TGTGCCAGCAGTAGACACAGACTTTCTGGGGCCAACGTCCTGACTTTC,many,.,TRBJ2-6,TRBV5-8
CASRPSSDDGELFF,TGCGCCAGCAGACCTAGCTCAGACGACGGGGAGCTGTTTTTT,many,.,TRBJ2-2,TRBV5-1
CASSSRGPGGNTIYF,TGTGCCAGCAGTTCGAGGGGGCCTGGGGGAAACACCATATATTTT,many,TRBD1,TRBJ1-3,TRBV27
CASSERCCGNYEQYF,TGCGCCAGCAGTGAGCGTTGTTGCGGAAACTACGAGCAGTACTTC,many,.,TRBJ2-7,TRBV10-2
CSVGTSGTSTGELFF,TGCAGCGTTGGGACTAGCGGGACTAGCACCGGGGAGCTGTTTTTT,many,TRBD2,TRBJ2-2,TRBV29-1
CASSPGTSWGNEQFF,TGTGCCAGCAGTCCTGGGACTAGCTGGGGCAATGAGCAGTTCTTC,.,TRBD2,TRBJ2-1,TRBV27
CASSARAQGVAFF,TGTGCCAGCAGCGCTCGCGCTCAGGGGGTGGCTTTCTTT,few,.,TRBJ1-1,TRBV21-1
CASSQTGTDTQYF,TGTGCCAGCAGCCAAACAGGGACAGATACGCAGTATTTT,.,.,TRBJ2-3,TRBV6-4
CASSPGLAGHTDTQYF,TGCGCCAGCAGCCCAGGACTAGCGGGCCACACAGATACGCAGTATTTT,many,TRBD2,TRBJ2-3,TRBV5-1
CSVRTDTQYF,TGCAGCGTACGAACAGATACGCAGTATTTT,few,.,TRBJ2-3,TRBV29-1
CSALGHGAGLSYEQYF,TGCAGTGCTTTGGGCCATGGGGCGGGGCTCTCCTACGAGCAGTACTTC,many,.,TRBJ2-7,TRBV20-1
CASSTGRGGLGYTF,TGTGCCAGCAGTACCGGCAGGGGAGGATTGGGCTACACCTTC,.,.,TRBJ1-2,TRBV12-3/TRBV12-4
CAINAGGVDTQYF,TGTGCCATCAATGCGGGAGGCGTAGATACGCAGTATTTT,many,TRBD2,TRBJ2-3,TRBV10-3
CATGRQGARTGELFF,TGCGCCACGGGGAGACAGGGGGCGCGGACCGGGGAGCTGTTTTTT,.,TRBD1,TRBJ2-2,TRBV10-2
CASTNGQGLTEAFF,TGTGCCAGCACCAACGGACAGGGTCTCACTGAAGCTTTCTTT,.,TRBD1,TRBJ1-1,TRBV11-2
CASGLSGGDNEQFF,TGTGCCAGCGGTCTTAGCGGGGGGGACAATGAGCAGTTCTTC,many,TRBD2,TRBJ2-1,TRBV3-1
CASTASGSRRAQHF,TGTGCCAGCACGGCGTCGGGGTCTCGTAGGGCCCAGCATTTT,many,.,TRBJ1-5,TRBV12-3/TRBV12-4
CASSLVLGGNTGELFF,TGCGCCAGCAGCTTGGTGCTAGGGGGCAACACCGGGGAGCTGTTTTTT,many,TRBD1,TRBJ2-2,TRBV5-1
CASSRRTSGRFGTDTQYF,TGTGCCAGCAGCCGCAGGACTAGCGGGAGATTTGGAACAGATACGCAGTATTTT,.,TRBD2,TRBJ2-3,TRBV11-2